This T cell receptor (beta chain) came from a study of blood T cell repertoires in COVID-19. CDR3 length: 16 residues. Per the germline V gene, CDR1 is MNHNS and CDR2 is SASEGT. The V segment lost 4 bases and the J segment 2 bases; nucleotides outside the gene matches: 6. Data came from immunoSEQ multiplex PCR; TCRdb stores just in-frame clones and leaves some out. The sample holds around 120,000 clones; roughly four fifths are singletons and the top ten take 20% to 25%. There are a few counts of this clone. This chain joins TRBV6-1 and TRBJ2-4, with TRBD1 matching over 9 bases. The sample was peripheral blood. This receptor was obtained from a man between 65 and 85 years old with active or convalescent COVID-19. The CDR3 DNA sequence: TGTGCCAGCAGTGCCGGGACAGGGAAGACCAAAAACATTCAGTACTTC. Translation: CASSAGTGKTKNIQYF.